These T cell receptor beta chains were read from a single sample in a study of blood T cell repertoires in COVID-19. Profiled with immunoSEQ multiplex PCR; TCRdb holds only in-frame clones, not every one. The repertoire has under 200,000 clones, 85% of them found once; the top ten carry around 8.9%. The sequencing sample was made of peripheral blood. The receptors come from a woman of 80 years or more with COVID-19, enrolled during active disease. Both conserved end residues are part of each CDR3. D genes are given only for firm matches. Only part of the rows carry a size: once, few, many, or a class if the clone is expanded.

j_gene: TRBJ1-1
d_gene: .
v_gene: TRBV28
abundance: .
CDR3aa: CASMFFSEAFF
CDR3nt: TGTGCCAGCATGTTCTTCAGTGAAGCTTTCTTT

j_gene: TRBJ2-7
d_gene: .
v_gene: TRBV21-1
abundance: few
CDR3aa: CASSKDVRVDSRRSYEQYF
CDR3nt: TGTGCCAGCAGCAAAGACGTCCGTGTGGACAGCCGTCGATCCTACGAGCAGTACTTC

j_gene: TRBJ2-5
d_gene: TRBD1
v_gene: TRBV28
abundance: .
CDR3aa: CASRGQGAGWETQYF
CDR3nt: TGTGCCAGCAGGGGACAGGGGGCAGGTTGGGAGACCCAGTACTTC

j_gene: TRBJ2-7
d_gene: TRBD2
v_gene: TRBV5-8
abundance: .
CDR3aa: CASSHQTSGRSYEQYF
CDR3nt: TGTGCCAGCAGCCACCAGACTAGCGGGAGGTCTTACGAGCAGTACTTC

j_gene: TRBJ1-1
d_gene: TRBD1
v_gene: TRBV11-2
abundance: .
CDR3aa: CASSFPGGTEAFF
CDR3nt: TGTGCCAGCAGCTTCCCAGGGGGGACTGAAGCTTTCTTT

j_gene: TRBJ2-1
d_gene: .
v_gene: TRBV5-1
abundance: .
CDR3aa: CASSPGEQQYNEQFF
CDR3nt: TGCGCCAGCAGCCCCGGGGAGCAGCAGTACAATGAGCAGTTCTTC

j_gene: TRBJ1-4
d_gene: TRBD1
v_gene: TRBV5-1
abundance: .
CDR3aa: CASRAGTGDEKLFF
CDR3nt: TGCGCCAGCAGGGCCGGGACAGGGGACGAAAAACTGTTTTTT

j_gene: TRBJ2-3
d_gene: TRBD1
v_gene: TRBV29-1
abundance: .
CDR3aa: CSAERTGVQYF
CDR3nt: TGCAGCGCCGAGCGGACAGGGGTTCAGTATTTT

j_gene: TRBJ1-4
d_gene: .
v_gene: TRBV4-1
abundance: .
CDR3aa: CASSHDGGATNEKLFF
CDR3nt: TGCGCCAGCAGCCACGATGGGGGGGCCACTAATGAAAAACTGTTTTTT

j_gene: TRBJ1-2
d_gene: TRBD1
v_gene: TRBV19
abundance: once
CDR3aa: CASRTGGNYGYTF
CDR3nt: TGTGCCAGTAGGACAGGGGGTAACTATGGCTACACCTTC

j_gene: TRBJ2-3
d_gene: .
v_gene: TRBV6-1
abundance: .
CDR3aa: CASSDLAGTGSTDTQYF
CDR3nt: TGTGCCAGCAGTGATCTAGCGGGGACAGGATCCACAGATACGCAGTATTTT

j_gene: TRBJ2-7
d_gene: TRBD2
v_gene: TRBV19
abundance: few
CDR3aa: CASSRTSGKEYEQYF
CDR3nt: TGTGCCAGTAGTAGGACTAGCGGGAAGGAATACGAGCAGTACTTC

j_gene: TRBJ2-5
d_gene: TRBD1
v_gene: TRBV6-6
abundance: .
CDR3aa: CASSPPGQIETQYF
CDR3nt: TGTGCCAGCAGTCCTCCGGGACAGATAGAGACCCAGTACTTC

j_gene: TRBJ1-4
d_gene: TRBD1
v_gene: TRBV15
abundance: .
CDR3aa: CATSRDPGTGYEKLFF
CDR3nt: TGTGCCACCAGCAGAGATCCCGGGACAGGGTATGAAAAACTGTTTTTT

j_gene: TRBJ2-1
d_gene: .
v_gene: TRBV6-5
abundance: .
CDR3aa: CASSYSIRDNEQFF
CDR3nt: TGTGCCAGCAGTTACTCGATCCGAGACAATGAGCAGTTCTTC

j_gene: TRBJ1-6
d_gene: .
v_gene: TRBV4-1
abundance: few
CDR3aa: CASSQSSDNSPLHF
CDR3nt: TGCGCCAGCAGCCAGAGTTCCGATAATTCACCCCTCCACTTT

j_gene: TRBJ1-2
d_gene: .
v_gene: TRBV7-3
abundance: .
CDR3aa: CASSLSGSSDYGYTF
CDR3nt: TGTGCCAGCAGCCTGTCAGGGTCATCGGACTATGGCTACACCTTC

j_gene: TRBJ1-1
d_gene: TRBD1
v_gene: TRBV11-2
abundance: .
CDR3aa: CASSTYRGTMNTEAFF
CDR3nt: TGTGCCAGCAGCACATACAGGGGTACCATGAACACTGAAGCTTTCTTT

j_gene: TRBJ2-1
d_gene: .
v_gene: TRBV5-4
abundance: once
CDR3aa: CASSPDEGAYNEQFF
CDR3nt: TGTGCCAGCAGCCCCGACGAGGGCGCCTACAATGAGCAGTTCTTC

j_gene: TRBJ2-7
d_gene: .
v_gene: TRBV2
abundance: .
CDR3aa: CASTRTAGPLEQYF
CDR3nt: TGTGCCAGCACCCGTACGGCAGGGCCCCTGGAGCAGTACTTC

j_gene: TRBJ1-5
d_gene: .
v_gene: TRBV24-1
abundance: many
CDR3aa: CATSDQNQPQHF
CDR3nt: TGTGCCACCAGTGACCAGAATCAGCCCCAGCATTTT

j_gene: TRBJ1-2
d_gene: .
v_gene: TRBV28
abundance: .
CDR3aa: CASSLGQDIYGYTF
CDR3nt: TGTGCCAGCAGTTTAGGGCAGGATATCTATGGCTACACCTTC

j_gene: TRBJ2-5
d_gene: TRBD2
v_gene: TRBV5-1
abundance: .
CDR3aa: CASGASGQETQYF
CDR3nt: TGCGCCAGCGGGGCTAGCGGACAAGAGACCCAGTACTTC

j_gene: TRBJ2-1
d_gene: .
v_gene: TRBV2
abundance: .
CDR3aa: CASSAYNEQFF
CDR3nt: TGTGCCAGCAGTGCTTACAATGAGCAGTTCTTC

j_gene: TRBJ2-3
d_gene: TRBD2
v_gene: TRBV3-1/TRBV3-2
abundance: .
CDR3aa: CASSREGLDTQYF
CDR3nt: TGTGCCAGCAGCCGGGAGGGACTGGATACGCAGTATTTT

j_gene: TRBJ2-2
d_gene: TRBD1
v_gene: TRBV29-1
abundance: .
CDR3aa: CSVEDSGRQGATGELFF
CDR3nt: TGCAGCGTTGAAGATTCGGGTCGGCAGGGGGCTACCGGGGAGCTGTTTTTT

j_gene: TRBJ1-4
d_gene: TRBD1
v_gene: TRBV28
abundance: .
CDR3aa: CASTGQLNEKLFF
CDR3nt: TGTGCCAGCACGGGACAGCTTAATGAAAAACTGTTTTTT

j_gene: TRBJ2-7
d_gene: TRBD2
v_gene: TRBV7-9
abundance: .
CDR3aa: CASSQTSGPYEQYF
CDR3nt: TGTGCCAGCAGTCAGACTAGCGGCCCGTACGAGCAGTACTTC

j_gene: TRBJ1-5
d_gene: .
v_gene: TRBV6-6
abundance: once
CDR3aa: CASSPRQANQPQHF
CDR3nt: TGTGCCAGCAGCCCAAGACAGGCCAATCAGCCCCAGCATTTT